One and the same sample provided the 24 T cell receptor beta chains below, sequenced in a study of blood T cell repertoires in COVID-19. The data were produced by immunoSEQ multiplex PCR, yet TCRdb's version contains in-frame clones alone and is incomplete. The table shows about 200,000 clones, with 89% occurring only once. The sample comprised peripheral blood. The source is a man aged 60 to 69 who had recovered from COVID-19.

The gene calls are TRBV24-1 and TRBJ2-5; possible D gene TRBD1, 5 bases. V gave up 3 bases and J gave up 7 bases, with 11 bases separating them. The CDR3 consists of 13 residues. The germline V gene has CDR1 KGHDR and CDR2 SFDVKD. In DNA form, the CDR3 reads TGTGCCACCAGTGATGGGGCTTCGGGGACCCAGTACTTC. It encodes CATSDGASGTQYF.

The chain has TRBV5-4 and TRBJ1-1; 8 bases are a match to TRBD1. With V trimmed by 7 bases and J by 2 bases, 7 bases remained unmatched. This CDR3 spans 14 amino acids. Germline V gives CDR1 SGHNT, CDR2 YYREEE (reference sequence). The DNA for the CDR3 is TGTGCCAGCGGAAAGACAGGGGTAAACACTGAAGCTTTCTTT. Protein product: CASGKTGVNTEAFF.

V is TRBV3-1 (or the pseudogene TRBV3-2) and J is TRBJ1-1, with D unclear. The germline V gene encodes CDR1 LGHDT and CDR2 YNNKEL (reference sequence). This CDR3 is 14 amino acids long. With 1 base removed from V and 6 bases from J, the gap between germline ends came to 12 bases. The CDR3 spells CASSQAGRAAEAFF. The CDR3 bases are TGTGCCAGCAGCCAAGCTGGGAGGGCCGCTGAAGCTTTCTTT.

The rearrangement joins TRBV18 to TRBJ2-5; 11 nucleotides match TRBD2. V lost 2 bases, J lost 1 base, and 3 bases stayed unmatched. The CDR3 runs to 16 residues. Germline CDR1 and CDR2: KGHSH and LQKENI. The DNA of the CDR3 is TGTGCCAGCTCACCAACGCTAGCGGGGGGCCAAGAGACCCAGTACTTC. Its protein product is CASSPTLAGGQETQYF.

This sequence joins TRBV7-7 and TRBJ2-3; 12 bases agree with TRBD1. The CDR3 extends over 15 amino acids. Germline-derived CDR1 and CDR2 are SSHAT and FNYEAQ (reference sequence). Losses at the gene ends were 5 bases for V and 5 bases for J; bases not matched to a gene: 5. This CDR3 is CASSPGTGGLDTQYF. CDR3 DNA: TGTGCCAGCAGCCCTGGGACAGGGGGCTTAGATACGCAGTATTTT.

CDR3 residues: CTSSQDRTARF. The CDR3 DNA reads as TGCACCAGCAGCCAAGATAGGACAGCGCGGTTC. The rearrangement uses TRBV1 and TRBJ1-2; no DNA check was done on the table's D call, TRBD1. TRBV1 is a documented pseudogene. The CDR3 has 11 residues.

V usage is TRBV27 and J usage is TRBJ2-1; 8 bases are a match to TRBD2. V lost 5 bases to trimming and J lost 0 bases; unmatched junction nucleotides: 6. The CDR3 is made up of 16 amino acids. Germline CDR1 and CDR2: MNHEY and SMNVEV (reference sequence). CDR3: CASSPLAVSSYNEQFF. The CDR3 DNA is TGTGCCAGCAGTCCACTAGCGGTTAGCTCCTACAATGAGCAGTTCTTC.

The rearrangement uses TRBV4-1 and TRBJ2-5; TRBD2 aligns across 11 bases. CDR1 MGHRA and CDR2 YSYEKL come from the germline V gene. The length of the CDR3 is 17 residues. V lost 0 bases to trimming and J lost 3 bases; unmatched junction nucleotides: 6. CDR3 protein: CASSQDLAGGRKETQYF. In DNA form, the CDR3 reads TGCGCCAGCAGCCAAGATCTAGCGGGGGGCCGAAAAGAGACCCAGTACTTC.

This clone showed up just once. The chain is built from TRBV30 and TRBJ1-4, with D maybe TRBD1 (5 bases). Germline CDR1 GTSNPN, CDR2 SVGIG (reference sequence). Deletions cut 2 bases from V and 2 bases from J, with 12 bases between. This CDR3 has 15 amino acids. CDR3 in DNA: TGTGCCTGGAGTCCTCGACAGTTTACTAATGAAAAACTGTTTTTT. This sequence encodes CAWSPRQFTNEKLFF.

The chain links TRBV11-2 to TRBJ2-3, with D tentatively TRBD1 (6 bases). Germline V gives CDR1 SGHAT, CDR2 FQNNGV. Trimming cost V 5 bases and J 4 bases, with 13 bases left between them. The CDR3 covers 14 residues. The CDR3 loop is CASSRAGAADTQYF. CDR3 coding DNA: TGTGCCAGCAGCCGAGCAGGGGCTGCAGATACGCAGTATTTT.

This sequence joins TRBV5-5 and TRBJ1-4, with 10 positions matching TRBD1. Losses at the gene ends were 5 bases for V and 6 bases for J; bases not matched to a gene: 10. CDR3 length equals 16 residues. CDR1 SGHKS and CDR2 YYEKEE come from the germline V gene (reference sequence). DNA of the CDR3: TGTGCCAGCAGACCTCCCTCCGGGACAGGGGATGAAAAACTGTTTTTT. Protein: CASRPPSGTGDEKLFF. The entire variable domain, with the rest obtained from reference TRBV5-5 and TRBJ1-4, is as follows: DAGVTQSPTHLIKTRGQQVTLRCSPISGHKSVSWYQQVLGQGPQFIFQYYEKEERGRGNFPDRFSARQFPNYSSELNVNALLLGDSALYLCASRPPSGTGDEKLFFGSGTQLSVL.

On this clone itself: The same CDR3 arises from other DNA sequences in this sample as well. The rearrangement joins TRBV28 to TRBJ2-7; 10 bases map to TRBD1. Per the germline V gene, CDR1 is MDHEN and CDR2 is SYDVKM. The CDR3 length is 16 residues. The J segment lost 4 bases and the V segment lost 6 bases, leaving 12 bases of the junction unmatched. The CDR3 DNA follows: TGTGCCAGCAGCCCTAATCCGACAGGGGGCGGGTACGAGCAGTACTTC. Protein sequence: CASSPNPTGGGYEQYF.

V gene TRBV6-5 combines with J gene TRBJ1-1, with D uncertain. Germline V lookup: CDR1 MNHEY, CDR2 SVGAGI. V was cut by 7 bases and J by 8 bases, with 11 bases left in between. This CDR3 spans 11 amino acids. Here the CDR3 DNA reads TGTGCCAGCAATTTACAAGTGGAAGCTTTCTTT. Translated: CASNLQVEAFF.

The genes are TRBV5-1 and TRBJ1-3, with TRBD1 as a possible D gene (6 bases). The V gene lost 0 bases and the J gene lost 3 bases, with 10 bases spanning the gap. The V gene's germline CDR1 is SGHRS and CDR2 YFSETQ. The CDR3 covers 15 residues. The CDR3 here is CASSLAGTLGNTIYF. The DNA for the CDR3 is TGCGCCAGCAGCTTGGCCGGGACACTTGGAAACACCATATATTTT.

CDR3 sequence: CASSLGNHQPQHF. The CDR3 nucleotides are TGTGCCAGCAGCCTCGGGAATCATCAGCCCCAGCATTTT. The chain recombines TRBV2 with TRBJ1-5, with D hard to call. In germline, CDR1 is SNHLY, CDR2 FYNNEI. V was clipped by 6 bases and J by 5 bases, with 11 bases between them. This CDR3 comprises 13 residues. The whole variable domain, remainder taken from reference TRBV2 and TRBJ1-5, is EPEVTQTPSHQVTQMGQEVILRCVPISNHLYFYWYRQILGQKVEFLVSFYNNEISEKSEIFDDQFSVERPDGSNFTLKIRSTKLEDSAMYFCASSLGNHQPQHFGDGTRLSIL.

The chain carries TRBV27 and TRBJ2-7; 12 nucleotides line up with TRBD2. Germline CDR1 is MNHEY and CDR2 is SMNVEV (reference sequence). The CDR3 is made up of 15 amino acids. The junction had 5 bases not matched to a gene; V was cut back by 4 bases and J by 4 bases. The CDR3 bases are TGTGCCAGCAGTTCGTCTAGCGGGAGGGGTTACGAGCAGTACTTC. Translation: CASSSSSGRGYEQYF.

The chain has TRBV18 and TRBJ2-3; 8 bases agree with TRBD2. The CDR3 length is 19 residues. Trimming at V came to 1 base and at J to 0 bases, leaving 12 bases not matched to a gene. Germline-derived CDR1 and CDR2 are KGHSH and LQKENI. CDR3 protein: CASSPQVAGGKTSTDTQYF. CDR3 DNA sequence: TGTGCCAGCTCACCACAAGTGGCGGGGGGCAAAACTAGCACAGATACGCAGTATTTT.

This clone was picked up a small number of times. The chain recombines TRBV19 with TRBJ1-5; maybe TRBD1 (5 bases). The V gene lost 3 bases and the J gene lost 5 bases, with 17 bases spanning the gap. CDR1 LNHDA and CDR2 SQIVND come from the germline V gene (reference sequence). The CDR3 is made up of 16 amino acids. The CDR3 nucleotides read TGTGCCAGTAGTATGGTGGGCAGGGCGGTCGATCAGCCCCAGCATTTT. It is translated as CASSMVGRAVDQPQHF.

The rearrangement joins TRBV20-1 to TRBJ2-5; maybe TRBD1 (6 bases). The CDR3 loop spans 11 amino acids. Per germline, CDR1 DFQATT and CDR2 SNEGSKA (reference sequence). CDR3: CTTHQGETQYF. Written as DNA, the CDR3 is TGCACCACTCACCAGGGGGAGACCCAGTACTTC.

This chain connects TRBV28 to TRBJ1-3; tentatively, D is TRBD1 (6 bases). The CDR3 runs 14 residues. Trimming pared 7 bases from V and 3 bases from J, leaving 13 bases between. CDR1 and CDR2 from the germline V gene are MDHEN and SYDVKM. The CDR3 is CASTLGGSGNTIYF. DNA for the CDR3: TGTGCCAGCACCCTAGGGGGAAGTGGAAACACCATATATTTT.

The V call is TRBV7-9, the J call TRBJ2-1; 14 bases fit TRBD2. The V and J ends lost 4 bases and 9 bases, in that order; junction bases with no gene match: 8. CDR1 is SEHNR and CDR2 is FQNEAQ in the germline V gene (reference sequence). This CDR3 has 16 amino acids. In nucleotides, the CDR3 is TGTGCCAGCAGCTCGGGACTAGCGGGAGTCGTGGGTGAGCAGTTCTTC. This translates into CASSSGLAGVVGEQFF.

CDR3 DNA sequence: TGCGCCAGCAGCTCCGGGACAGCCTATGGCTACACCTTC. This translates into CASSSGTAYGYTF. The chain combines TRBV5-1 with TRBJ1-2, with TRBD1 identical over 7 bases. Trimming at V came to 3 bases and at J to 4 bases, leaving 3 bases not matched to a gene. Per the germline V gene, CDR1 is SGHRS and CDR2 is YFSETQ. The CDR3 length is 13 residues.

CDR3 sequence (DNA): TGTGCCAGCAGTGAAAGGGGCGCAGCCGCGGACGAGCAGTACTTC. It translates to CASSERGAAADEQYF. The chain is built from TRBV6-1 and TRBJ2-7; maybe TRBD1 (5 bases). V was clipped by 2 bases and J by 5 bases, with 16 bases between them. From germline, CDR1 is MNHNS and CDR2 SASEGT. The CDR3 loop spans 15 amino acids.

The CDR3 nucleotides are TGCGCCAGCAGCCGTGAGGGACTCCCTTTCGAGCAGTACTTC. It encodes CASSREGLPFEQYF. The chain employs TRBV4-3 and TRBJ2-7, with D possibly matching TRBD2 (6 bases). The CDR3 extends over 14 amino acids. The germline CDR1 and CDR2 sequences are LGHNA and YSLEER. V was cut by 4 bases and J by 6 bases, with 16 bases left in between.